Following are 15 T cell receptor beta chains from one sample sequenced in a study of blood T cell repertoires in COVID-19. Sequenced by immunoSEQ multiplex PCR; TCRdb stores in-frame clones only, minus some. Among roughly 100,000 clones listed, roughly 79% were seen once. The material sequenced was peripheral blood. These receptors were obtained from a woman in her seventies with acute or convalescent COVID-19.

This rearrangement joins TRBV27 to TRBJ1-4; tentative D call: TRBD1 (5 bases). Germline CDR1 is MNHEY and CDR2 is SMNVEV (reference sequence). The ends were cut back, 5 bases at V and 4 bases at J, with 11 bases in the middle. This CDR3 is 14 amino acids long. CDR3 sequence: CASSTGGGNEKLFF. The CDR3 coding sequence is TGTGCCAGCAGTACCGGGGGGGGTAATGAAAAACTGTTTTTT.

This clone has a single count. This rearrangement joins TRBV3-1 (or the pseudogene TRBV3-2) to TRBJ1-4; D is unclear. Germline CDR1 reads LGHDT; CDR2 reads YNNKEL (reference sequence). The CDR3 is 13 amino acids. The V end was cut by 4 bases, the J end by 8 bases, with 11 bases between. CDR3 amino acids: CASSPEGTEKLFF. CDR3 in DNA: TGTGCCAGCAGCCCCGAGGGAACAGAAAAACTGTTTTTT.

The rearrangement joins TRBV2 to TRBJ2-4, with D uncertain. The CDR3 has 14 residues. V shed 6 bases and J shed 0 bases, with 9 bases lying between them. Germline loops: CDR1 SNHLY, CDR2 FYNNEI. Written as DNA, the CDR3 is TGTGCCAGCAGGGGCCGTTTAGCCAAAAACATTCAGTACTTC. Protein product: CASRGRLAKNIQYF.

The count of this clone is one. This chain's CDR3 is CASSIGGLGNSPLHF. In DNA form, the CDR3 reads TGTGCCAGCAGTATCGGAGGGTTAGGGAATTCACCCCTCCACTTT. The chain combines TRBV5-6 with TRBJ1-6; D gene unclear. Germline loops: CDR1 SGHDT, CDR2 YYEEEE. The CDR3 runs to 15 residues. Trimming removed 5 bases at V and 7 bases at J, with 16 bases between.

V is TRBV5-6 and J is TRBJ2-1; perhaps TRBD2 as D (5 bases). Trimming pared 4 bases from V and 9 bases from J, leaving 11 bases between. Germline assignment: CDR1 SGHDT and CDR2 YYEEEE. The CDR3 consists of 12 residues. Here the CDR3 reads CASSREPLEQFF. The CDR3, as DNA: TGTGCCAGCAGCAGGGAGCCGCTTGAGCAGTTCTTC.

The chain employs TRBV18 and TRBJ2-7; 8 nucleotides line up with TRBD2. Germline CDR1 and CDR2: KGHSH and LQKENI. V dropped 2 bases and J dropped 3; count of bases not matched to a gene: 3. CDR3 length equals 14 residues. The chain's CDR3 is CASSPITSGYEQYF. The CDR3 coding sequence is TGTGCCAGCTCACCAATTACTAGCGGCTACGAGCAGTACTTC.

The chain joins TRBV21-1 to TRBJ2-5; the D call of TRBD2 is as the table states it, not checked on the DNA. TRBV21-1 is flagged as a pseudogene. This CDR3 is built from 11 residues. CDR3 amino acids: CASSIQETQYF. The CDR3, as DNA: TGTGCCAGCAGCATACAAGAGACCCAGTACTTC.

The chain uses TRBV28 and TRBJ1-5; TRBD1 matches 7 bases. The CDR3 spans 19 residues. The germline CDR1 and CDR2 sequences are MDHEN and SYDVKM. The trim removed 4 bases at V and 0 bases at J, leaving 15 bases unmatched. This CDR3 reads CASSYTSPTGTYSNQPQHF. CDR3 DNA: TGTGCCAGCAGTTACACCTCGCCGACAGGGACCTATAGCAATCAGCCCCAGCATTTT.

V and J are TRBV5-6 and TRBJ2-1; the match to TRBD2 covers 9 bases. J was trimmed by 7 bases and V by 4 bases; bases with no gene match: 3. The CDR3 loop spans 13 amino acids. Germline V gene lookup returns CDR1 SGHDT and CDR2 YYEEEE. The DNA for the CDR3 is TGTGCCAGCAGCATGGGACTAGCTAATGAGCAGTTCTTC. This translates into CASSMGLANEQFF.

CDR3 protein: CASTTGTGQNIQYF. The DNA for the CDR3 is TGTGCCAGCACCACCGGGACAGGGCAAAACATTCAGTACTTC. The chain carries TRBV11-2 and TRBJ2-4; 9 positions match TRBD1. With V trimmed by 7 bases and J by 5 bases, 6 bases remained unmatched. This CDR3 spans 14 amino acids. Germline values: CDR1 SGHAT, CDR2 FQNNGV.

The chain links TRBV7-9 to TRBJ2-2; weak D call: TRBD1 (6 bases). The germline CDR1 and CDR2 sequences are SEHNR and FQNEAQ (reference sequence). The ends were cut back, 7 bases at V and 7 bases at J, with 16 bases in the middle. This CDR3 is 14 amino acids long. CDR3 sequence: CASMPTAGVGELFF. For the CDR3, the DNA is TGTGCCAGCATGCCAACTGCAGGGGTCGGGGAGCTGTTTTTT.

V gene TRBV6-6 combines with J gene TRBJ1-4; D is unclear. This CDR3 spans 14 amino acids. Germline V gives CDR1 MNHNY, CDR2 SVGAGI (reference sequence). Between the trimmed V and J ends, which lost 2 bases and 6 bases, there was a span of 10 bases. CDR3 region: CASSYRKEDEKLFF. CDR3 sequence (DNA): TGTGCCAGCAGTTACAGAAAGGAGGATGAAAAACTGTTTTTT.

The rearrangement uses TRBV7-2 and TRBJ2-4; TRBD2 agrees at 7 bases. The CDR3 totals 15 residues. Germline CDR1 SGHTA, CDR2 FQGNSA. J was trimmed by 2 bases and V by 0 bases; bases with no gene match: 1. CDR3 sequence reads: CASSLAGGTKNIQYF. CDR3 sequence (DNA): TGTGCCAGCAGCTTAGCGGGGGGGACCAAAAACATTCAGTACTTC.

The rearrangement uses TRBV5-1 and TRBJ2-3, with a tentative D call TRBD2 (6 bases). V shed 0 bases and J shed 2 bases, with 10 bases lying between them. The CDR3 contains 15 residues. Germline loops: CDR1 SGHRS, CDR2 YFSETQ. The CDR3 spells CASSLDSGDTDTQYF. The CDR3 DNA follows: TGCGCCAGCAGCTTGGATAGCGGTGACACAGATACGCAGTATTTT.

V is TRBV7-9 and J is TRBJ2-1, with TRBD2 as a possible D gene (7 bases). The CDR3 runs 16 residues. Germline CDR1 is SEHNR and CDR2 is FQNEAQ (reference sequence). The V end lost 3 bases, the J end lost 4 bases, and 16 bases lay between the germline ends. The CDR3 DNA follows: TGTGCCAGCAGCTTTCCGCGGGGGCCTTTGTACAATGAGCAGTTCTTC. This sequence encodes CASSFPRGPLYNEQFF.